This T cell receptor (beta chain) was observed in a study of tumor-infiltrating lymphocytes in oesophageal squamous cell carcinoma. There are 15 residues in the CDR3. Germline V CDR1 and CDR2: LNHDA, SQIVND (reference sequence). Deletions cut 5 bases from V and 2 bases from J, with 16 bases between. TCRdb reprocessed the PCR reads via MiXCR and lists one record per CDR3 protein. Here the sample spans fewer than 20,000 distinct CDR3 sequences, less than 50% being singletons. The gene calls are TRBV19 and TRBJ2-7, with D perhaps matching TRBD2 (5 bases). The receptor's source is a male donor with esophageal squamous cell carcinoma. Material for sequencing was esophageal tumor tissue. CDR3 amino acids: CASSLGLSATYEQYF. In DNA form, the CDR3 reads TGTGCCAGTAGTCTCGGACTTTCTGCTACCTACGAGCAGTACTTC.